A single sample gave rise to the 15 T cell receptor beta chains below, sequenced in a study of blood T cell repertoires in COVID-19. Generated by immunoSEQ multiplex PCR, the TCRdb table keeps only in-frame clones and is missing some. The sample contains roughly 190,000 clones, 83% of which appear only once. Sequencing used peripheral blood. These receptors originate from a middle-aged woman with acute or convalescent COVID-19.

The CDR3 DNA reads TGTGCCAGCAGTTACGGGCCCGGGACATTGGGGACTTTCTTT. This codes for CASSYGPGTLGTFF. The chain couples TRBV6-2 or TRBV6-3 to TRBJ1-1, with D perhaps matching TRBD1 (6 bases). CDR1 is MNHEY and CDR2 is SVGEGT in the germline V gene. V gave up 2 bases and J gave up 12 bases, with 19 bases separating them. The CDR3 is 14 residues long.

The V gene is TRBV5-1, the J gene TRBJ1-2; 10 nucleotides align to TRBD1. The CDR3 is 14 amino acids. V was clipped by 1 base and J by 5 bases; unmatched bases: 2. Germline-derived CDR1 and CDR2 are SGHRS and YFSETQ. The CDR3 sequence: CASSLQGQGYGYTF. In nucleotides, the CDR3 is TGCGCCAGCAGCTTGCAGGGACAGGGGTATGGCTACACCTTC.

V usage is TRBV27 and J usage is TRBJ2-7, with 8 positions matching TRBD2. The junction had 11 bases not matched to a gene; V was cut back by 5 bases and J by 2 bases. The CDR3 is 16 residues long. Germline CDR1 MNHEY, CDR2 SMNVEV (reference sequence). The CDR3 region has the DNA TGTGCCAGCAGTCCCCCACCGGGACTAGGTCCCTACGAGCAGTACTTC. It specifies CASSPPPGLGPYEQYF.

V gene TRBV6-8 combines with J gene TRBJ2-4, with D possibly TRBD2 on 5 matching bases. The CDR3 is 14 amino acids. Germline assignment: CDR1 MNHGY and CDR2 SAAAGT. V was cut by 9 bases and J by 5 bases, with 17 bases left in between. CDR3 DNA sequence: TGTGCCAGGGGAACTAGGAACCTTGAAAACATTCAGTACTTC. This gives the protein CARGTRNLENIQYF.

The chain employs TRBV28 and TRBJ1-2, with 9 bases fitting TRBD1. CDR3 size: 14 residues. Germline values: CDR1 MDHEN, CDR2 SYDVKM. V gave up 7 bases and J gave up 6 bases; unmatched junction bases: 9. The CDR3 is CASTESTGGNGYTF. The CDR3 DNA reads as TGTGCCAGCACCGAAAGTACAGGGGGCAATGGCTACACCTTC.

There are a few counts of this clone. V is TRBV7-6 and J is TRBJ1-1, with D tentatively TRBD1 (6 bases). The CDR3 spans 15 residues. V lost 6 bases and J lost 3, with 17 bases in between. Germline V CDR1 and CDR2: SGHVS, FNYEAQ. The CDR3 sequence is CASSRGGAMDTEAFF. CDR3 nucleotide sequence: TGTGCCAGCAGTCGGGGGGGCGCAATGGACACTGAAGCTTTCTTT.

The chain recombines TRBV9 with TRBJ1-1, with D possibly matching TRBD1 (6 bases). The CDR3 runs to 19 residues. V shed 4 bases and J shed 1 base, with 26 bases lying between them. Germline values: CDR1 SGDLS, CDR2 YYNGEE. CDR3 DNA: TGTGCCAGCAGCCCCCGGGGGGGGGCGGTGAATCGGTGGAACACTGAAGCTTTCTTT. The encoded protein is CASSPRGGAVNRWNTEAFF.

This rearrangement joins TRBV6-5 to TRBJ1-1, with D unresolved. The V and J ends lost 6 bases and 7 bases respectively, with 21 bases between them. CDR3 size: 15 residues. Germline values: CDR1 MNHEY, CDR2 SVGAGI. CDR3 DNA sequence: TGTGCCAGCAGCACCTTTAGAATATCTCCTCTTGAAGCTTTCTTT. Translating it yields CASSTFRISPLEAFF.

CDR3 residues: CASSTAGGDNEQYF. As DNA, the CDR3 is TGTGCCAGCAGCACAGCGGGAGGTGATAATGAGCAGTACTTC. The V gene is TRBV11-3, the J gene TRBJ2-7, with TRBD2 matching over 9 bases. Germline assignment: CDR1 SGHNT and CDR2 YENEEA. This CDR3 is built from 14 residues. J gave up 7 bases and V 5 bases, and 9 bases lay outside the gene matches.

In its sample, this clone was seen once. The chain couples TRBV7-9 to TRBJ2-3, with TRBD2 as a possible D gene (6 bases). The CDR3 runs 17 residues. Germline V CDR1 and CDR2: SEHNR, FQNEAQ (reference sequence). The V gene lost 7 bases and the J gene lost 4 bases, with 24 bases spanning the gap. This chain's CDR3 is CASTQPLSAGIADTQYF. The CDR3 DNA follows: TGTGCCAGCACCCAACCCCTATCGGCGGGAATCGCAGATACGCAGTATTTT.

This rearrangement joins TRBV30 to TRBJ2-1; D remains unclear. CDR1 GTSNPN and CDR2 SVGIG come from the germline V gene (reference sequence). V lost 2 bases and J 9 bases, leaving 8 bases between the germline ends. This CDR3 comprises 11 residues. The CDR3 loop is CAWSLRSEQFF. In DNA, the CDR3 is TGTGCCTGGAGTCTGAGGAGTGAGCAGTTCTTC.

The J gene is TRBJ2-7, the V gene TRBV6-5; 11 bases are a match to TRBD2. The CDR3 consists of 15 residues. Trimming cost V 8 bases and J 3 bases; bases outside gene matches: 9. Looked up from germline, CDR1 is MNHEY and CDR2 is SVGAGI. The CDR3 here is CASQKTSGALYEQYF. The CDR3 coding sequence is TGTGCCAGCCAAAAGACTAGCGGGGCTCTCTACGAGCAGTACTTC.

This chain joins TRBV5-5 and TRBJ2-1; tentatively, D is TRBD2 (5 bases). V shed 6 bases and J shed 4 bases, with 17 bases lying between them. The CDR3 consists of 15 residues. Germline V gene sequence: CDR1 SGHKS, CDR2 YYEKEE (reference sequence). Here the CDR3 reads CASTLRAGDYNEQFF. In DNA, the CDR3 is TGTGCCAGCACCCTGCGGGCTGGGGATTACAATGAGCAGTTCTTC.

The rearrangement joins TRBV5-5 to TRBJ2-2, with a weak D call TRBD2 (5 bases). CDR1 and CDR2 (germline): SGHKS, YYEKEE (reference sequence). Trimming left V 2 bases short and J 0 bases short, with 20 bases between. This CDR3 contains 19 residues. The CDR3 DNA sequence: TGTGCCAGCAGCTTACGTACCTACCGGGGATCCGCGAACACCGGGGAGCTGTTTTTT. Its protein product is CASSLRTYRGSANTGELFF.

The chain combines TRBV6-1 with TRBJ2-1; 10 bases are shared with TRBD2. Germline V CDR1 and CDR2: MNHNS, SASEGT. Trimming at V came to 4 bases and at J to 4 bases, leaving 7 bases not matched to a gene. This CDR3 is 16 amino acids long. CDR3 nucleotides: TGTGCCAGCAGTGGGGTTAGCGGGGGGTATTACAATGAGCAGTTCTTC. Translating gives CASSGVSGGYYNEQFF.